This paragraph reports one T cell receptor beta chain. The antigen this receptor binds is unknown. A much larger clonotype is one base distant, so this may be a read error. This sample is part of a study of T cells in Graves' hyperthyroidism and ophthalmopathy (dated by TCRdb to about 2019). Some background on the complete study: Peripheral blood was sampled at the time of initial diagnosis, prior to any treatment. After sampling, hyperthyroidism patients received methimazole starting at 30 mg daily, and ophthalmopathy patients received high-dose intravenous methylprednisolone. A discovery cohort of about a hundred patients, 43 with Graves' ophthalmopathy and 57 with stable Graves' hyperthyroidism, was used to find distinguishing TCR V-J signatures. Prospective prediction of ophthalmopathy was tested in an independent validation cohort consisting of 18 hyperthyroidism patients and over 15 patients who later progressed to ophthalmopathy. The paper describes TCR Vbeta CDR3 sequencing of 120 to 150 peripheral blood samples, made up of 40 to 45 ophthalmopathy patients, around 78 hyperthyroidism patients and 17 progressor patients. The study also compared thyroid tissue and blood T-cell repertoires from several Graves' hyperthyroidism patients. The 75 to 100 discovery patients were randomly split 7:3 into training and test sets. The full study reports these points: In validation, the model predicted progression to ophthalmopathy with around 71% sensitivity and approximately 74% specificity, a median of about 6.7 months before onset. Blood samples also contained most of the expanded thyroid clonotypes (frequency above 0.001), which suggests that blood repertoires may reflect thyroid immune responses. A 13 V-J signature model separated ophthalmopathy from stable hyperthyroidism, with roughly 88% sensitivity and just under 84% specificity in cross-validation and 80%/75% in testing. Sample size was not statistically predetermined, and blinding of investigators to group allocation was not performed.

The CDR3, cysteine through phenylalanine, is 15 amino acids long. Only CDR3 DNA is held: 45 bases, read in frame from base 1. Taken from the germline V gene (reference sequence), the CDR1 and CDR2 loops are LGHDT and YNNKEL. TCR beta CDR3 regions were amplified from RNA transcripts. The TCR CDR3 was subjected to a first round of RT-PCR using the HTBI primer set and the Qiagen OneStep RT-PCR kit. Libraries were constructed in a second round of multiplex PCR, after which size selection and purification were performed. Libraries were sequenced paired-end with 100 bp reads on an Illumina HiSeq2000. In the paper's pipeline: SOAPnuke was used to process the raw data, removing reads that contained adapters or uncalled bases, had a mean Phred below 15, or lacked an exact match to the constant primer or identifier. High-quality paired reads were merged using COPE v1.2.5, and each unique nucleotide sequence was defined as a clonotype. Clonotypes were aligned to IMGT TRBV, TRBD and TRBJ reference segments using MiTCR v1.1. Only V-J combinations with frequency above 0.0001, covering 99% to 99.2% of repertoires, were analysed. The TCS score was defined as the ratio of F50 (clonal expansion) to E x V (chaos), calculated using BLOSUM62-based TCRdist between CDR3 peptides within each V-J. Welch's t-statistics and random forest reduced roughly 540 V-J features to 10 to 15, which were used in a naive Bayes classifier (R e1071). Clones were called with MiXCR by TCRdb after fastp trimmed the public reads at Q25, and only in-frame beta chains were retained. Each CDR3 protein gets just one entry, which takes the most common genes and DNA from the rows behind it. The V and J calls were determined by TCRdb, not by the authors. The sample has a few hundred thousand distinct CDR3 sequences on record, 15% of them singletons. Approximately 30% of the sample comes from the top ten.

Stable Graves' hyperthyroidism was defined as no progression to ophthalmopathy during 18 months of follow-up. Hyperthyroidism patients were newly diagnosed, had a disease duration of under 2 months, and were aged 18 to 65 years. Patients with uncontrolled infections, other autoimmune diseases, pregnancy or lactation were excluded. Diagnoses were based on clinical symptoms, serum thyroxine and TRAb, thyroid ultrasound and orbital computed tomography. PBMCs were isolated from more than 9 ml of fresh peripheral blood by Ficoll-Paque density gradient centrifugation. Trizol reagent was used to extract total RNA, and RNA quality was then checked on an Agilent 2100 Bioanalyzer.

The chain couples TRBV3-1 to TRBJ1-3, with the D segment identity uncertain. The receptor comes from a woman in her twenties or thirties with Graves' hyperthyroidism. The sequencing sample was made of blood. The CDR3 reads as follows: CASSQGTSAGNTLYF. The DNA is TGTGCCAGCAGCCAAGGGACTTCGGCTGGAAACACCTTATATTTT. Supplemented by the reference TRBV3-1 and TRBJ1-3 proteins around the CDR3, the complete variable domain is DTAVSQTPKYLVTQMGNDKSIKCEQNLGHDTMYWYKQDSKKFLKIMFSYNNKELIINETVPNRFSPKSPDKAHLNLHINSLELGDSAVYFCASSQGTSAGNTLYFGEGSWLTVV.